Below, one TCR beta chain is given with its context. Method: immunoSEQ multiplex PCR; TCRdb's copy keeps in-frame clones and lacks some. Counted here are about 180,000 clones, 80% to 90% occurring once; the ten biggest clones make up over 2.5%. The data derive from a study of blood T cell repertoires in COVID-19. With 6 bases removed from V and 9 bases from J, the gap between germline ends came to 12 bases. This CDR3 is built from 12 residues. The V gene's germline CDR1 is SGHAT and CDR2 FQNNGV. The receptor's source is a man in his sixties with acute or convalescent COVID-19. This chain links TRBV11-2 with TRBJ2-1, with D perhaps matching TRBD2 (5 bases). The material sequenced was peripheral blood. CDR3 in amino acids: CASSSEGSEQFF. CDR3 sequence (DNA): TGTGCCAGCAGTTCTGAGGGTAGTGAGCAGTTCTTC. The entire variable domain, with the rest obtained from reference TRBV11-2 and TRBJ2-1, is as follows: EAGVAQSPRYKIIEKRQSVAFWCNPISGHATLYWYQQILGQGPKLLIQFQNNGVVDDSQLPKDRFSAERLKGVDSTLKIQPAKLEDSAVYLCASSSEGSEQFFGPGTRLTVL.